This T cell receptor (beta chain) was recovered during a study of T cell changes during pregnancy in multiple sclerosis. The assay was immunoSEQ multiplex PCR, and TCRdb's table has in-frame clones only and misses some. The table lists approximately 90,000 clones, approximately 94% of them singletons. The CDR3 contains 15 residues. The V end lost 6 bases, the J end lost 0 bases, and 15 bases lay between the germline ends. Germline values: CDR1 MNHEY, CDR2 SVGAGI. The rearrangement links TRBV6-5 to TRBJ2-7; D is perhaps TRBD2 (6 bases). Source: peripheral blood, taken in the third trimester of pregnancy. The clonotype was recovered from a female donor with multiple sclerosis, enrolled in a pregnancy study. CDR3 coding DNA: TGTGCCAGCAGCCCCGGGGGAGCAAGCTCCTACGAGCAGTACTTC. It translates to CASSPGGASSYEQYF.